Included here is one T cell receptor (beta chain) sequence, with context. Its antigen is undetermined. This sample stems from a study of radiotherapy plus CTLA-4 blockade in lung cancer. Turning to the study itself: Disease control was present in roughly a third of patients, and objective responses in about 19%.

Study-level findings and limits: Radiotherapy plus ipilimumab was followed by expansion in blood of tumor-derived TCR clones. Strongest reported response predictors: early blood clone changes and post-radiation interferon-beta.

Clones were sequenced by immunoSEQ multiplex PCR, and TCRdb holds only the in-frame ones, with some missing. The sample includes 45,000 or so clones, less than 85% of them seen just once. Patients had chemo-refractory metastatic non-small-cell lung cancer and received focal radiation plus CTLA-4 blockade that used ipilimumab. Between the trimmed V and J ends, which lost 5 bases and 4 bases, there was a span of 17 bases. CDR1 and CDR2 from the germline V gene are LNHDA and SQIVND (reference sequence). The length of the CDR3 is 15 residues. J is TRBJ1-2 and V is TRBV19; the D gene is possibly TRBD1 (6 bases). The sequence came from a human donor with non-small cell lung cancer who had stable disease on radiotherapy plus ipilimumab. The sequencing used peripheral blood, collected from a patient treated with radiotherapy plus ipilimumab. Here the CDR3 reads CASSATGTSVYGYTF. CDR3 nucleotides: TGTGCCAGTAGTGCCACCGGGACATCGGTCTATGGCTACACCTTC.